This T cell receptor beta chain was recorded in a study of T cell repertoires in cytomegalovirus infection. In the study overall: Indications came from public TCR beta signatures; they pointed to CMV infection and to a matching HLA type.

The study's findings and limits: Dominant in the ex vivo response were TCR beta clonotypes restricted by HLA-C and specific for CMV. Cumulative frequency (of public TCR beta family members) identified carriers of CMV plus the relevant HLA.

TCRdb re-called the reads with MiXCR, one entry per CDR3 protein. Among 450,000 to 600,000 distinct CDR3 sequences, about 10% were seen once, and the ten largest hold about 10%. CDR1 is SGHRS, CDR2 YFSETQ, per germline. The length of the CDR3 is 14 residues. Trimming pared 4 bases from V and 0 bases from J, leaving 8 bases between. In this sample, this clonotype turned up a few times. Antigen unknown. V usage is TRBV5-1 and J usage is TRBJ2-1; no definite D call. This TCR came from a human donor in good health (CMV status not recorded). Some clones in this sample may be carry-over from other donors' samples. The specimen sequenced was PBMCs. The CDR3 sequence is CASSPHFSYNEQFF. DNA of the CDR3: TGCGCCAGCAGCCCTCATTTCTCCTACAATGAGCAGTTCTTC.